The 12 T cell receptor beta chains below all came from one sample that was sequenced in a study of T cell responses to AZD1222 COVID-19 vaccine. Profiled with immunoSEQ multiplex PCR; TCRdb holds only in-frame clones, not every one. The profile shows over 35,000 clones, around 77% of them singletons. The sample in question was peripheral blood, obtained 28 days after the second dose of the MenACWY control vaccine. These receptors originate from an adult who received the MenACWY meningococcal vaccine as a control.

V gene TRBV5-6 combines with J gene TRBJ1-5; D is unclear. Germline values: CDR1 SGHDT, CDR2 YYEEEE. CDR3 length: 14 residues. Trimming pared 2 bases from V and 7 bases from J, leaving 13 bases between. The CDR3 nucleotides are TGTGCCAGCAGCTTCGTTGGGGTGGAACAGCCCCAGCATTTT. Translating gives CASSFVGVEQPQHF.

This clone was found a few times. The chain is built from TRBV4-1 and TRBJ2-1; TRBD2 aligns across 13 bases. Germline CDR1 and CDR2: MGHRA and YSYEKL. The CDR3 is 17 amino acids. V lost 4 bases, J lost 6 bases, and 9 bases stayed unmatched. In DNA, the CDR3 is TGCGCCAGCAGCCGAGGGGGACTAGCGGGATTAGGCAATGAGCAGTTCTTC. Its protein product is CASSRGGLAGLGNEQFF.

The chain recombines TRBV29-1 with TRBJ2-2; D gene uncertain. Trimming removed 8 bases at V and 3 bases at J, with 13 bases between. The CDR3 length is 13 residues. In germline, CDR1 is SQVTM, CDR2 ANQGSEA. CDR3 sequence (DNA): TGCAGCATATCGACCAGACACACCGGGGAGCTGTTTTTT. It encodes CSISTRHTGELFF.

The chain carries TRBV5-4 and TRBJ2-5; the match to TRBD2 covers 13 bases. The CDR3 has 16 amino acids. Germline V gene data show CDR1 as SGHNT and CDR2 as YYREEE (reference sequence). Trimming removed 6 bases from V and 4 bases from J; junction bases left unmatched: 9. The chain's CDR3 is CASTRGTSGILETQYF. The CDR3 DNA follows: TGTGCCAGCACCCGGGGGACTAGCGGGATATTAGAGACCCAGTACTTC.

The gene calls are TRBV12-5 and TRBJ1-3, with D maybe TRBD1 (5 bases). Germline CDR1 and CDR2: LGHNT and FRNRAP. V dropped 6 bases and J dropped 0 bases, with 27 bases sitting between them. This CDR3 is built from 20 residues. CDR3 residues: CASGPPRRAGWKDSGNTIYF. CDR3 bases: TGTGCTAGTGGCCCCCCCCGCCGGGCAGGGTGGAAGGACTCTGGAAACACCATATATTTT.

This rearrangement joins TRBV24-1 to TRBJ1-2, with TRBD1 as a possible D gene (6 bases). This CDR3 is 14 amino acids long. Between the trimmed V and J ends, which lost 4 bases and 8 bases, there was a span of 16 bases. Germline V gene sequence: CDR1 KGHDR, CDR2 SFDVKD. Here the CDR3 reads CATSDRDKLGGYTF. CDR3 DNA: TGTGCCACCAGTGACCGGGACAAACTGGGGGGCTACACCTTC.

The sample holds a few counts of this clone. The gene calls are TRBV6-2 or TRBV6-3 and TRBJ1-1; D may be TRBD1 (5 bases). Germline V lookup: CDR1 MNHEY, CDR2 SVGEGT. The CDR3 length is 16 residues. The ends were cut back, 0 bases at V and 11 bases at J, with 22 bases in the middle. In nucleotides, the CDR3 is TGTGCCAGCAGTTACTCGATAGGGGACCCCCCATCCCCCGCTTTCTTT. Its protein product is CASSYSIGDPPSPAFF.

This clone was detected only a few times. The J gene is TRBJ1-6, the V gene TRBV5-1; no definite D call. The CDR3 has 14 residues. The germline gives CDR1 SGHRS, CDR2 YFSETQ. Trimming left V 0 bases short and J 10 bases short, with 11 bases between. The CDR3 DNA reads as TGCGCCAGCAGCTTGGCGGGTTGGGGATCACCCCTCCACTTT. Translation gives CASSLAGWGSPLHF.

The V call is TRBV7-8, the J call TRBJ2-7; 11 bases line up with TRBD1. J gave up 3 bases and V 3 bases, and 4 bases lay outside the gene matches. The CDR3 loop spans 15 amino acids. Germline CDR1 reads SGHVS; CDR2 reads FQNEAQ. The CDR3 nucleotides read TGTGCCAGCAGCTTCTCCGGGACAGGGGGCTACGAGCAGTACGTC. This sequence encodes CASSFSGTGGYEQYV.

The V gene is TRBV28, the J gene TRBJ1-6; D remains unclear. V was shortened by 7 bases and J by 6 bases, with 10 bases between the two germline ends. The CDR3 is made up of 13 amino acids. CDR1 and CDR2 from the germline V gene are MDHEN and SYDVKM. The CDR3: CASIGSVNSPLHF. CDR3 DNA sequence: TGTGCCAGCATCGGGTCCGTTAATTCACCCCTCCACTTT.

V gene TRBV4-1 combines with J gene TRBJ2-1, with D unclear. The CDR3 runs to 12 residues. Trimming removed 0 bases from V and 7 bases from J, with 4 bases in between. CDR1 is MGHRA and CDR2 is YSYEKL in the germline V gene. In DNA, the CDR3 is TGCGCCAGCAGCCAAGACTGGAATGAGCAGTTCTTC. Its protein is CASSQDWNEQFF.

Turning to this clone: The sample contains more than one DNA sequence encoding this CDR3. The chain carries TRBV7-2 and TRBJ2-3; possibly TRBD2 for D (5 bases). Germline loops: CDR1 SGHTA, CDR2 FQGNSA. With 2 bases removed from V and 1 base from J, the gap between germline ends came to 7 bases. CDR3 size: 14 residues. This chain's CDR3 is CASSLRRGTDTQYF. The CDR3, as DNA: TGTGCCAGCAGCTTAAGGCGGGGCACAGATACGCAGTATTTT.